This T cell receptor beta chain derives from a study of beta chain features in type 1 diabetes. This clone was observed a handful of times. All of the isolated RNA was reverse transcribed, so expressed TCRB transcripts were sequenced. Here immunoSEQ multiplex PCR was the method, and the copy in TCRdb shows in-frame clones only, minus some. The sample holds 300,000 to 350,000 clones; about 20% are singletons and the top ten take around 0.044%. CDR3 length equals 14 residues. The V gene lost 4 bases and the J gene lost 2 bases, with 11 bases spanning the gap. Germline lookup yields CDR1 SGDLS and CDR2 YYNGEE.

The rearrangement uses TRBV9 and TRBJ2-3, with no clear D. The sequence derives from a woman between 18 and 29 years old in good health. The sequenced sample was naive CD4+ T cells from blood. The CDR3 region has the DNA TGTGCCAGCAGCCCCTCGGTTACCACAGATACGCAGTATTTT. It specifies CASSPSVTTDTQYF.